The entry below describes one T cell receptor (beta chain). The record originates from a study of metastatic and nonmetastatic thyroid tumors. Study details: The study looked at repertoires side by side in blood and in tumor or nodule tissue from malignant and benign thyroid patients.

MiXCR was used by TCRdb to re-call the PCR reads. Of around 22,000 clones in the sample, 22% were seen once. The entire patient cohort was treatment-naive prior to thyroid surgery. V shed 0 bases and J shed 6 bases, with 6 bases lying between them. The CDR3 totals 13 residues. Germline-derived CDR1 and CDR2 are LGHNA and YSLEER. Specimen: blood. This TCR was sampled from a female donor with papillary thyroid cancer or a benign thyroid nodule (not recorded which). Some clones in this sample may be carry-over from other donors' samples. The rearrangement uses TRBV4-3 and TRBJ1-5; D is unclear. The CDR3 loop is CASSQDYVQPQHF. As DNA, the CDR3 is TGCGCCAGCAGCCAAGATTATGTTCAGCCCCAGCATTTT.